The T cell receptor (beta chain) under discussion was sequenced for a study of cytomegalovirus exposure and HLA in healthy donors. Study summary: The approximately 110 validation repertoires used a platform that matched the one used for the 550 to 800 first-cohort repertoires, as a later analysis reported.

The table came from immunoSEQ multiplex PCR; TCRdb's copy has only in-frame clones and leaves some out. Of under 200,000 clones listed, just under 90% are singletons. The CDR3 covers 14 residues. Unmatched junction bases numbered 5, after V lost 1 base and J lost 6 bases. Germline values: CDR1 LNHNV, CDR2 YYDKDF (reference sequence). Sequenced sample: PBMCs. This TCR was recovered from a woman aged 18-29 years in good health and CMV-seropositive. The genes are TRBV15 and TRBJ1-2; 7 bases align to TRBD1. This CDR3 is CATSRGQGVHGYTF. Written as DNA, the CDR3 is TGTGCCACCAGCAGAGGGCAGGGGGTACATGGCTACACCTTC.